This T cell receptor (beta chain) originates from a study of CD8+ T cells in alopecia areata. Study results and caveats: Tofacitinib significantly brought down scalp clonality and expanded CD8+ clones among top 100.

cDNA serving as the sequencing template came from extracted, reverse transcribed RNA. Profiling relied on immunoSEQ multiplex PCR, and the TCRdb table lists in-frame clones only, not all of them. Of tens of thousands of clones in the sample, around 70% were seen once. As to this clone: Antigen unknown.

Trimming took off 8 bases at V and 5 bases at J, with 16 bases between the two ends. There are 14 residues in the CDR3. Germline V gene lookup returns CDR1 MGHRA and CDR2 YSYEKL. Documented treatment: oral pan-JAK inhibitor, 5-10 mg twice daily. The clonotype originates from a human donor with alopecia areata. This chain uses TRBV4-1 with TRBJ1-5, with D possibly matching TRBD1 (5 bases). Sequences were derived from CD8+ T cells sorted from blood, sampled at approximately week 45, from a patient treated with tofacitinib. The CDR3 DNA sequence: TGCGCCAGCGCTATAAACCAGGGTGATCAGCCCCAGCATTTT. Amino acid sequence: CASAINQGDQPQHF.